A single sample gave rise to the 27 T cell receptor beta chains below, sequenced in a study of T cells in localized non-small cell lung cancer. Some clones are missing from TCRdb's copy, which holds only in-frame ones; the method was immunoSEQ multiplex PCR. The sample lists some 37,000 clones, 75% to 90% seen once, with 2.5% to 3% in the top ten. The material was peripheral blood, obtained before any cancer treatment. Receptors originate from a woman aged 35 to 75 with stage I lung adenocarcinoma.

The CDR3 nucleotides read TGTGCCAGCAGCTTATCGACATTTTCCTCTGGGGCCAACGTCCTGACTTTC. Translation: CASSLSTFSSGANVLTF. The chain recombines TRBV11-3 with TRBJ2-6; D is undetermined. CDR3 size: 17 residues. Germline values: CDR1 SGHNT, CDR2 YENEEA. Trimming removed 2 bases from V and 0 bases from J, with 11 bases in between.

The CDR3 is CAWTRTLGANVLTF. In DNA, the CDR3 is TGTGCCTGGACGCGGACCTTGGGGGCCAACGTCCTGACTTTC. This rearrangement joins TRBV30 to TRBJ2-6; D is unresolved. CDR3 length: 14 amino acids. Germline CDR1 reads GTSNPN; CDR2 reads SVGIG (reference sequence). Trimming cost V 4 bases and J 4 bases, with 11 bases left between them.

The V gene is TRBV6-1, the J gene TRBJ2-3, with 11 bases fitting TRBD2. V lost 3 bases and J lost 3; bases outside the gene matches: 5. This CDR3 has 16 amino acids. Germline CDR1 reads MNHNS; CDR2 reads SASEGT. CDR3 in DNA: TGTGCCAGCAGTGAGTCGCCTAGCGGGGGGACAGATACGCAGTATTTT. This translates into CASSESPSGGTDTQYF.

The gene calls are TRBV7-2 and TRBJ2-1, with 8 bases lining up with TRBD2. This CDR3 contains 19 residues. V gave up 4 bases and J gave up 6 bases; unmatched junction bases: 20. Germline assignment: CDR1 SGHTA and CDR2 FQGNSA. The CDR3 nucleotides read TGTGCCAGCAGCTCCGACCGACGTAAGACTAGCGCGACGGGCAATGAGCAGTTCTTC. Translated: CASSSDRRKTSATGNEQFF.

This chain uses TRBV7-3 with TRBJ2-1; D is unresolved. CDR3 size: 14 residues. V lost 1 base to trimming and J lost 6 bases, with 10 bases between them. Germline-derived CDR1 and CDR2 are SGHTA and FQGTGA. DNA for the CDR3: TGTGCCAGCAGCTTAAACCCGTCGGGCAATGAGCAGTTCTTC. Protein sequence: CASSLNPSGNEQFF.

On this clone itself: The same CDR3 arises from other DNA sequences in this sample as well. The V gene is TRBV28, the J gene TRBJ1-1; tentatively, D is TRBD1 (5 bases). The V end lost 6 bases, the J end lost 1 base, and 15 bases lay between the germline ends. This CDR3 spans 15 amino acids. From germline, CDR1 is MDHEN and CDR2 SYDVKM. DNA of the CDR3: TGTGCCAGCAGGTCGGACATCGGGGCGAACACTGAAGCTTTCTTT. Protein sequence: CASRSDIGANTEAFF.

The V call is TRBV7-5, the J call TRBJ1-5. TRBV7-5 has pseudogene status. The CDR3 is 13 amino acids. CDR3: CARSADGNQPQHF. The CDR3 DNA is TGTGCCAGAAGCGCCGACGGCAATCAGCCCCAGCATTTT.

The genes are TRBV28 and TRBJ2-7; D is unclear. The CDR3 totals 12 residues. CDR1 is MDHEN, CDR2 SYDVKM, per germline. This CDR3 is CAVAREWYEQYF. The DNA for the CDR3 is TGTGCGGTGGCTAGAGAGTGGTACGAGCAGTACTTC.

The V call is TRBV6-5, the J call TRBJ1-1; unclear D gene. V was clipped by 7 bases and J by 6 bases, with 21 bases between them. Germline CDR1 and CDR2: MNHEY and SVGAGI. The CDR3 totals 15 residues. CDR3 amino acids: CASKAPGLSPAEAFF. Here the CDR3 DNA reads TGTGCCAGCAAGGCTCCGGGTCTGAGTCCCGCTGAAGCTTTCTTT.

This rearrangement joins TRBV5-4 to TRBJ2-7; possibly TRBD2 for D (5 bases). The CDR3 is 15 amino acids. The germline gives CDR1 SGHNT, CDR2 YYREEE (reference sequence). The germline V and J ends were trimmed by 2 bases and 2 bases, with 14 bases remaining between them. The CDR3 here is CASSLLVSDAYEQYF. The CDR3 nucleotides are TGTGCCAGCAGCTTACTAGTTTCGGATGCCTACGAGCAGTACTTC. Full variable domain (rest looked up from reference TRBV5-4 and TRBJ2-7): ETGVTQSPTHLIKTRGQQVTLRCSSQSGHNTVSWYQQALGQGPQFIFQYYREEENGRGNFPPRFSGLQFPNYSSELNVNALELDDSALYLCASSLLVSDAYEQYFGPGTRLTVT.

This clone was observed once. This chain links TRBV19 with TRBJ1-3; 7 positions agree with TRBD1. This CDR3 spans 16 amino acids. V trimming: 8 bases; J trimming: 4 bases; junction bases outside the gene matches: 14. Germline lookup yields CDR1 LNHDA and CDR2 SQIVND (reference sequence). The CDR3 loop reads CASRLGGFEGGNTIYF. The CDR3 DNA reads as TGTGCCAGTCGTCTAGGGGGCTTCGAGGGAGGAAACACCATATATTTT.

This rearrangement joins TRBV6-4 to TRBJ2-1, with TRBD2 matching over 14 bases. The CDR3 loop spans 16 amino acids. The germline V gene encodes CDR1 MRHNA and CDR2 SNTAGT. V lost 2 bases, J lost 6 bases, and 3 bases stayed unmatched. The CDR3 reads CASSDAGTSGSNEQFF. The CDR3 DNA reads as TGTGCCAGCAGTGACGCCGGGACTAGCGGGAGCAATGAGCAGTTCTTC.

J is TRBJ1-2 and V is TRBV19; TRBD1 is a possible D gene (6 bases). Trimming pared 7 bases from V and 4 bases from J, leaving 19 bases between. CDR3 length: 15 residues. Germline CDR1 reads LNHDA; CDR2 reads SQIVND (reference sequence). CDR3 sequence reads: CASTQQGLSTYGYTF. The CDR3, as DNA: TGTGCCAGTACCCAACAGGGTCTATCCACCTATGGCTACACCTTC.

This chain uses TRBV7-9 with TRBJ2-1; 9 positions agree with TRBD2. The CDR3 runs 18 residues. After removal of 2 bases from V and 4 bases from J, the junction contained 12 bases not matched to a gene. CDR1 is SEHNR and CDR2 is FQNEAQ in the germline V gene (reference sequence). Here the CDR3 DNA reads TGTGCCAGCAGCTTATTGGGCCGGACTAGCGCCATATACAATGAGCAGTTCTTC. It specifies CASSLLGRTSAIYNEQFF.

V usage is TRBV2 and J usage is TRBJ1-1; D perhaps matches TRBD1 (5 bases). Germline V CDR1 and CDR2: SNHLY, FYNNEI. Trimming cost V 4 bases and J 0 bases, with 6 bases left between them. The CDR3 loop spans 13 amino acids. The CDR3 reads CASSGQMNTEAFF. CDR3 DNA sequence: TGTGCCAGCAGTGGACAGATGAACACTGAAGCTTTCTTT.

V is TRBV19 and J is TRBJ2-6; the D gene could be TRBD1 or TRBD2 (6 bases each). Trimming cost V 5 bases and J 4 bases, with 12 bases left between them. The CDR3 totals 15 residues. CDR1 and CDR2 from the germline V gene are LNHDA and SQIVND (reference sequence). The chain's CDR3 is CASSRQGRGANVLTF. For the CDR3, the DNA is TGTGCCAGTAGTCGCCAGGGGAGGGGGGCCAACGTCCTGACTTTC.

J is TRBJ2-5 and V is TRBV6-1; no definite D call. The J call is in doubt because the DNA end fits TRBJ2-7 better. Per the germline V gene, CDR1 is MNHNS and CDR2 is SASEGT. There are 12 residues in the CDR3. In DNA, the CDR3 is TGTGCCAGCAGTGACAGCAAATACGAGCAGTACTTC. This encodes CASSDSKYEQYF.

J is TRBJ1-4 and V is TRBV6-6, with D uncertain. The V gene lost 0 bases and the J gene lost 10 bases, with 6 bases spanning the gap. CDR1 MNHNY and CDR2 SVGAGI come from the germline V gene (reference sequence). The CDR3 length is 12 residues. CDR3 in DNA: TGTGCCAGCAGTTACTCGCGGGGAAAACTGTTTTTT. Translating gives CASSYSRGKLFF.

This chain connects TRBV2 to TRBJ2-4; a weak D match, TRBD1 (6 bases). Germline V CDR1 and CDR2: SNHLY, FYNNEI. Deletions cut 3 bases from V and 0 bases from J, with 18 bases between. The CDR3 runs to 18 residues. The CDR3 is CASSEGAVRSGAKNIQYF. The DNA of the CDR3 is TGTGCCAGCAGTGAGGGGGCTGTCCGATCGGGAGCCAAAAACATTCAGTACTTC.

The chain recombines TRBV5-1 with TRBJ1-1, with a tentative D call TRBD1 (5 bases). Germline V lookup: CDR1 SGHRS, CDR2 YFSETQ. Deletions cut 4 bases from V and 0 bases from J, with 13 bases between. The CDR3 length is 15 residues. The CDR3 DNA sequence: TGCGCCAGCAGCCGCGAACTCAGGGTGAACACTGAAGCTTTCTTT. Encoded protein: CASSRELRVNTEAFF.

V gene TRBV7-3 combines with J gene TRBJ2-1; 10 bases fit TRBD2. Looked up from germline, CDR1 is SGHTA and CDR2 is FQGTGA. The CDR3 loop spans 17 amino acids. The V gene end was trimmed by 5 bases and the J gene end by 1 base; junction bases not matched to a gene: 8. The CDR3 loop reads CASSDPGTSESYNEQFF. The DNA for the CDR3 is TGTGCCAGCAGCGACCCCGGGACTAGCGAGTCCTACAATGAGCAGTTCTTC.

The rearrangement joins TRBV2 to TRBJ2-5; weak D call: TRBD2 (5 bases). The CDR3 covers 13 residues. Germline V gene data show CDR1 as SNHLY and CDR2 as FYNNEI. Trimming removed 6 bases at V and 1 base at J, with 9 bases between. The CDR3 sequence: CASRRGSQETQYF. CDR3 bases: TGTGCCAGCAGGAGAGGGAGCCAAGAGACCCAGTACTTC.

The table lists this clone with a count of one. Different DNA sequences within this sample yield the same CDR3. The rearrangement links TRBV2 to TRBJ2-7; the D call may be TRBD1 or TRBD2 (5 bases each). The CDR3 contains 13 residues. Germline CDR1 and CDR2: SNHLY and FYNNEI. The V end lost 6 bases, the J end lost 4 bases, and 13 bases lay between the germline ends. The CDR3 DNA follows: TGTGCCAGCAGCCGAAGCAGGGAGTACGAGCAGTACTTC. Its protein is CASSRSREYEQYF.

The chain carries TRBV19 and TRBJ2-4; TRBD1 aligns across 8 bases. This CDR3 is 14 amino acids long. The J segment lost 5 bases and the V segment lost 2 bases, leaving 2 bases of the junction unmatched. Germline V lookup: CDR1 LNHDA, CDR2 SQIVND (reference sequence). The CDR3 loop is CASSIQGAENIQYF. In DNA, the CDR3 is TGTGCCAGTAGTATACAGGGGGCAGAAAACATTCAGTACTTC. Full variable domain (remainder filled in from reference TRBV19 and TRBJ2-4): DGGITQSPKYLFRKEGQNVTLSCEQNLNHDAMYWYRQDPGQGLRLIYYSQIVNDFQKGDIAEGYSVSREKKESFPLTVTSAQKNPTAFYLCASSIQGAENIQYFGAGTRLSVL.

This chain links TRBV14 with TRBJ1-5; tentative D call: TRBD1 (6 bases). The V end lost 9 bases, the J end lost 2 bases, and 8 bases lay between the germline ends. Germline V lookup: CDR1 SGHDN, CDR2 FVKESK. This CDR3 spans 12 amino acids. CDR3 in DNA: TGTGCCAGACAGGGCCGCAATCAGCCCCAGCATTTT. Its translation is CARQGRNQPQHF.

The V and J genes are TRBV29-1 and TRBJ2-3, with 7 nucleotides matching TRBD2. V gave up 5 bases and J gave up 0 bases; unmatched junction bases: 2. The germline V gene encodes CDR1 SQVTM and CDR2 ANQGSEA. This CDR3 is 13 amino acids long. This CDR3 is CSVLAASTDTQYF. The DNA for the CDR3 is TGCAGCGTTCTAGCGGCTAGCACAGATACGCAGTATTTT.

This clone appeared once. J is TRBJ2-1 and V is TRBV27; the D gene is possibly TRBD2 (5 bases). The CDR3 has 14 amino acids. The V gene lost 3 bases and the J gene lost 4 bases, with 10 bases spanning the gap. Germline V lookup: CDR1 MNHEY, CDR2 SMNVEV (reference sequence). The CDR3 reads CASSFSGRYNEQFF. In nucleotides, the CDR3 is TGTGCCAGCAGTTTTAGTGGGAGATACAATGAGCAGTTCTTC.